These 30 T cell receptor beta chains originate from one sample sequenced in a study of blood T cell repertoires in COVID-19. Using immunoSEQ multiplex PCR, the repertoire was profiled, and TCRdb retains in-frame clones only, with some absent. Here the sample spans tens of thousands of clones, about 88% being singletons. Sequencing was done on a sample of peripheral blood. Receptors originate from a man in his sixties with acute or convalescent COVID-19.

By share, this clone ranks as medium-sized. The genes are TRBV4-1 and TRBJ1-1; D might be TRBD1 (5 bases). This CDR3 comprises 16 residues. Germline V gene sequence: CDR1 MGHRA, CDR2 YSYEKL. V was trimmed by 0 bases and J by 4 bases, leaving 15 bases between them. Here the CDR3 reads CASSQDHSQGATEAFF. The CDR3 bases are TGCGCCAGCAGCCAAGATCACTCGCAGGGTGCCACTGAAGCTTTCTTT.

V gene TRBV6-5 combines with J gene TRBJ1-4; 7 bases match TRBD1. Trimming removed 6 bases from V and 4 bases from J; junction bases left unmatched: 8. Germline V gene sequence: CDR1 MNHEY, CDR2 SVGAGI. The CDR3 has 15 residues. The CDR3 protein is CASRAGQALNEKLFF. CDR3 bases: TGTGCCAGCAGGGCTGGACAGGCCCTTAATGAAAAACTGTTTTTT.

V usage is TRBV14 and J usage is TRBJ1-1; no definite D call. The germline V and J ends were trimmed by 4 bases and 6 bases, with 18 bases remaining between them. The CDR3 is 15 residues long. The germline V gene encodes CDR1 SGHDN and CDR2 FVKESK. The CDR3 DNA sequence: TGTGCCAGCAGCCCACTCTCCCGGGGATCTGCTGAAGCTTTCTTT. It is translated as CASSPLSRGSAEAFF.

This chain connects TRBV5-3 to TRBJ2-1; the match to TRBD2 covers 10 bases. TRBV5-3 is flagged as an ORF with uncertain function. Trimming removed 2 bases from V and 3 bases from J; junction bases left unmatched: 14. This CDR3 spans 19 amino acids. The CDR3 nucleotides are TGTGCCAGAAGCTTCCGGGCATGGGAGCGGGAGGGACACTACAATGAGCAGTTCTTC. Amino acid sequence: CARSFRAWEREGHYNEQFF.

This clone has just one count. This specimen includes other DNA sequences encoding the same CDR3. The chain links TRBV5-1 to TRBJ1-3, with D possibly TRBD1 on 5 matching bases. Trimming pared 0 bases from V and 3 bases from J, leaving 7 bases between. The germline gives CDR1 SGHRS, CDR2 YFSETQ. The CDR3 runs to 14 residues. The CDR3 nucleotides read TGCGCCAGCAGCTTGGCAGGGTATGGAAACACCATATATTTT. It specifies CASSLAGYGNTIYF.

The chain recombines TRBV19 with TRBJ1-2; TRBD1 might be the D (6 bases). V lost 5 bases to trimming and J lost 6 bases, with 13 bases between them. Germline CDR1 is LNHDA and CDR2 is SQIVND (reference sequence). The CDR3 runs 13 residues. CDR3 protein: CASSPLQGNGYTF. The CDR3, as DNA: TGTGCCAGTAGTCCATTACAGGGAAATGGCTACACCTTC.

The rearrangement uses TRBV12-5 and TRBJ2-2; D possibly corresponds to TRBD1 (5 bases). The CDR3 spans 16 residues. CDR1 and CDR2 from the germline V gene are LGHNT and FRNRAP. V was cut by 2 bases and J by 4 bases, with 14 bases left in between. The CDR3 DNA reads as TGTGCTAGTGGTTTGTCCGGGCAGGGAATCACCGGGGAGCTGTTTTTT. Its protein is CASGLSGQGITGELFF.

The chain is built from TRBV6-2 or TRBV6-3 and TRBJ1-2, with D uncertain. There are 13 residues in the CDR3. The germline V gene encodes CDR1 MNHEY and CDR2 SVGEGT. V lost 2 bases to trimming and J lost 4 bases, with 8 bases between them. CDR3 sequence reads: CASSYGQSYGYTF. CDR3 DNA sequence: TGTGCCAGCAGTTACGGGCAGAGCTATGGCTACACCTTC.

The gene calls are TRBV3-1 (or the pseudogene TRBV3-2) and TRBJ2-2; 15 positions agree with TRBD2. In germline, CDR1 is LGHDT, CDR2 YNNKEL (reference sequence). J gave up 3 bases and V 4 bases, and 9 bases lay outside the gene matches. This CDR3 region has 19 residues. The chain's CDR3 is CASSPRSGLAGGYTGELFF. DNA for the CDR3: TGTGCCAGCAGCCCACGCTCAGGACTAGCGGGGGGGTACACCGGGGAGCTGTTTTTT.

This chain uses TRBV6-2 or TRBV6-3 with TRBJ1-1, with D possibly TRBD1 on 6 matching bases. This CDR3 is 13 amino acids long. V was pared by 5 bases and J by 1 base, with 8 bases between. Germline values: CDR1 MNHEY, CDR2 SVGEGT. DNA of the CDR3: TGTGCCAGCAGTCGACAGGAGAACACTGAAGCTTTCTTT. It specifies CASSRQENTEAFF.

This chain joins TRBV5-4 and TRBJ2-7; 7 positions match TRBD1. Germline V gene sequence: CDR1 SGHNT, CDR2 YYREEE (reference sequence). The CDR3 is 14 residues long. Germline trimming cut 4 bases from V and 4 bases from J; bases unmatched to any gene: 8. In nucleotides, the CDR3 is TGTGCCAGCAGCCAAGAGACAGGGCGGTACGAGCAGTACTTC. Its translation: CASSQETGRYEQYF.

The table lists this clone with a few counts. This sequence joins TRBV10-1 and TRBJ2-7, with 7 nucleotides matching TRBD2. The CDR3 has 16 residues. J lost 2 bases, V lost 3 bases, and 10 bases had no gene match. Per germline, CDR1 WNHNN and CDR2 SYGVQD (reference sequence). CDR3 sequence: CASSDLRPSGPYEQYF. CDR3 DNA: TGCGCCAGCAGTGATCTTAGGCCTAGCGGACCCTACGAGCAGTACTTC.

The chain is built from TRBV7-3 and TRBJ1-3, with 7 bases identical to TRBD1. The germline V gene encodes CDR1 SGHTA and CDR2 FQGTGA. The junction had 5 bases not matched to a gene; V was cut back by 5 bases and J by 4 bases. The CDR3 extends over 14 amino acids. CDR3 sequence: CASSPQGQGNTIYF. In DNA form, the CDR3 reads TGTGCCAGCAGCCCACAGGGACAGGGAAACACCATATATTTT.

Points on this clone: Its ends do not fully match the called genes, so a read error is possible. CDR3 nucleotide sequence: TGCAGTGCTAGTCCCGACAGGGGATCTGGGAACACCATATATTTT. It specifies CSASPDRGSGNTIYF. V usage is TRBV20-1 and J usage is TRBJ1-3; the match to TRBD1 covers 8 bases. Germline CDR1 DFQATT, CDR2 SNEGSKA (reference sequence). The CDR3 sequence is 15 residues long.

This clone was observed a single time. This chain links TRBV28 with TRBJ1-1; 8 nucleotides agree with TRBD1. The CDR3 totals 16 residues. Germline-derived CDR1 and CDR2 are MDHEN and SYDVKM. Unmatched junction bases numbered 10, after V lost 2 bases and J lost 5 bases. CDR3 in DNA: TGTGCCAGCAGTTTAGGCCCAGGGGGCGAGGGAACTGAAGCTTTCTTT. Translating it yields CASSLGPGGEGTEAFF.

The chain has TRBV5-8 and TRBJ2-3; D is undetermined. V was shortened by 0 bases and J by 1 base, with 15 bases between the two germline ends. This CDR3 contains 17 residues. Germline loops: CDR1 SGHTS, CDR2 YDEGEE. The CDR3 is CASSLGVHLSGTDTQYF. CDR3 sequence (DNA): TGTGCCAGCAGCTTGGGTGTCCATCTCTCGGGCACAGATACGCAGTATTTT.

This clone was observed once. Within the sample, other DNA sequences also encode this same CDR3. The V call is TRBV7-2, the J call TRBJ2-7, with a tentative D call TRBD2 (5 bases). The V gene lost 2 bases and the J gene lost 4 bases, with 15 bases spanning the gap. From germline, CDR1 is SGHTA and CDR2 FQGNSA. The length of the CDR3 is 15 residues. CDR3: CASSLRAGGNYEQYF. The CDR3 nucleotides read TGTGCCAGCAGCTTAAGAGCCGGAGGTAATTACGAGCAGTACTTC.

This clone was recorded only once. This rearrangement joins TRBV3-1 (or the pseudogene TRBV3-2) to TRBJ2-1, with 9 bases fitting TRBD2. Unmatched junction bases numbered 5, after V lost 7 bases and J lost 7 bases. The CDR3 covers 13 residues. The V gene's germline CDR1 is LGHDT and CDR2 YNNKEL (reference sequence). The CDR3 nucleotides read TGTGCCAGCACCTCGCGGGGGGGAAATGAGCAGTTCTTC. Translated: CASTSRGGNEQFF.

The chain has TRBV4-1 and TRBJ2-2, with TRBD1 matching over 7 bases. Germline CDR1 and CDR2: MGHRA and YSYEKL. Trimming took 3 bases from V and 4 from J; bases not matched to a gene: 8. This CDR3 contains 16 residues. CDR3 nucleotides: TGCGCCAGCAGCCAGAGACAGGGCCTCTCCACCGGGGAGCTGTTTTTT. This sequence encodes CASSQRQGLSTGELFF.

The CDR3, as DNA: TGTGCCAGCAGACCAGGAGCGGGAGGTGGGACCGGGGAGCTGTTTTTT. Its translation: CASRPGAGGGTGELFF. V usage is TRBV5-6 and J usage is TRBJ2-2; TRBD2 aligns across 9 bases. The CDR3 has 16 residues. Germline loops: CDR1 SGHDT, CDR2 YYEEEE. The V segment lost 5 bases and the J segment 5 bases; nucleotides outside the gene matches: 10.

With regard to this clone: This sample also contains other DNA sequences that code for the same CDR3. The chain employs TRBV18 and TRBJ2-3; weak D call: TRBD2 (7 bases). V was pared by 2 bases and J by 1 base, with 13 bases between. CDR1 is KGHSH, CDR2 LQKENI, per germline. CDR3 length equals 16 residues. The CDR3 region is CASSPGGGGGTDTQYF. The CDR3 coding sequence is TGTGCCAGCTCACCAGGGGGGGGCGGCGGCACAGATACGCAGTATTTT.

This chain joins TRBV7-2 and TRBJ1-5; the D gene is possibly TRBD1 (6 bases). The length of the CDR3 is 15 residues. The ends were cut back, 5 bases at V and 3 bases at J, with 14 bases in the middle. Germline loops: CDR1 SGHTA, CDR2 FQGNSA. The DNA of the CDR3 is TGTGCCAGCAGCCACGGACCAGGGGTCAATCAGCCCCAGCATTTT. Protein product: CASSHGPGVNQPQHF. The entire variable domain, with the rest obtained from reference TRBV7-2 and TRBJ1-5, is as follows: GAGVSQSPSNKVTEKGKDVELRCDPISGHTALYWYRQSLGQGLEFLIYFQGNSAPDKSGLPSDRFSAERTGGSVSTLTIQRTQQEDSAVYLCASSHGPGVNQPQHFGDGTRLSIL.

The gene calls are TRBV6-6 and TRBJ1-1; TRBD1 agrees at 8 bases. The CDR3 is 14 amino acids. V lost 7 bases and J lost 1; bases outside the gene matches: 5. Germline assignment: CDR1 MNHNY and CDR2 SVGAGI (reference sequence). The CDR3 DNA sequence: TGTGCCAGCACCCTGACAGGGGAGAACACTGAAGCTTTCTTT. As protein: CASTLTGENTEAFF.

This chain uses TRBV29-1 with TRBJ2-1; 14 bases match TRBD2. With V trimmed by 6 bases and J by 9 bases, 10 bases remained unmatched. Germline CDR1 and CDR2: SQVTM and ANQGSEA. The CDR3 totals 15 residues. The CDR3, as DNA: TGCAGCGTCGAGCCGGGACTAGCGGGAGCGGGTGAGCAGTTCTTC. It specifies CSVEPGLAGAGEQFF.

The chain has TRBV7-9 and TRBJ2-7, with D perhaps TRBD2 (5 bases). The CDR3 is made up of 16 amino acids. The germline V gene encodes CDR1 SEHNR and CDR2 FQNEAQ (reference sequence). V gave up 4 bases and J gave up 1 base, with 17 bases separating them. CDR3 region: CASSSPLARRSYEQYF. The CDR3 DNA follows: TGTGCCAGCAGCTCACCTCTAGCCAGGCGGTCCTACGAGCAGTACTTC. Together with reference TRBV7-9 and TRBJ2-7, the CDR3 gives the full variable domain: DTGVSQNPRHKITKRGQNVTFRCDPISEHNRLYWYRQTLGQGPEFLTYFQNEAQLEKSRLLSDRFSAERPKGSFSTLEIQRTEQGDSAMYLCASSSPLARRSYEQYFGPGTRLTVT.

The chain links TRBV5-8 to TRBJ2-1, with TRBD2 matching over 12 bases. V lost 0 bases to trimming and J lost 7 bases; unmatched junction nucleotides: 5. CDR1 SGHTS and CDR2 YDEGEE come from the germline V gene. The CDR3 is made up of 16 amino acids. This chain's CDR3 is CASSLASSGRGNEQFF. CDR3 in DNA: TGTGCCAGCAGCTTGGCGTCTAGCGGGAGGGGAAATGAGCAGTTCTTC.

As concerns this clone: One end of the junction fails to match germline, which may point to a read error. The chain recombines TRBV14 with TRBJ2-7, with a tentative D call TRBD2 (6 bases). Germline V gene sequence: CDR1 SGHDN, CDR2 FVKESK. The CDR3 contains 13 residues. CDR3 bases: TGTGCCAGCAGCCAAGATCGGGAGCCGGGCAAGAACTTC. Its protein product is CASSQDREPGKNF.

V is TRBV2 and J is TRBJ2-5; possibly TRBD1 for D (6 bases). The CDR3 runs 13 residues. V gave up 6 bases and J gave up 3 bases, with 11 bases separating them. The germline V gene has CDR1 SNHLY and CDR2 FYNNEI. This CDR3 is CASREDREETQYF. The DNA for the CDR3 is TGTGCCAGCAGGGAGGACAGAGAAGAGACCCAGTACTTC.

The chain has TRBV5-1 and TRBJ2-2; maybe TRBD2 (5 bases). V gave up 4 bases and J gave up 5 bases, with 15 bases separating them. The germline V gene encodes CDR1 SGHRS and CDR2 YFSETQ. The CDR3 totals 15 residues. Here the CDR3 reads CASSEFEPGTGELFF. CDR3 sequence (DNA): TGCGCCAGCAGCGAGTTTGAACCGGGGACCGGGGAGCTGTTTTTT.

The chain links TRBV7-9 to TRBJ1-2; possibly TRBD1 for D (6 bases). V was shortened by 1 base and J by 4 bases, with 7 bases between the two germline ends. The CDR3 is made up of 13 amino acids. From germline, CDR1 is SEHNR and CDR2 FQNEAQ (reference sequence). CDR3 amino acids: CASSLGTVYGYTF. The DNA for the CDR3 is TGTGCCAGCAGCTTAGGGACAGTCTATGGCTACACCTTC.